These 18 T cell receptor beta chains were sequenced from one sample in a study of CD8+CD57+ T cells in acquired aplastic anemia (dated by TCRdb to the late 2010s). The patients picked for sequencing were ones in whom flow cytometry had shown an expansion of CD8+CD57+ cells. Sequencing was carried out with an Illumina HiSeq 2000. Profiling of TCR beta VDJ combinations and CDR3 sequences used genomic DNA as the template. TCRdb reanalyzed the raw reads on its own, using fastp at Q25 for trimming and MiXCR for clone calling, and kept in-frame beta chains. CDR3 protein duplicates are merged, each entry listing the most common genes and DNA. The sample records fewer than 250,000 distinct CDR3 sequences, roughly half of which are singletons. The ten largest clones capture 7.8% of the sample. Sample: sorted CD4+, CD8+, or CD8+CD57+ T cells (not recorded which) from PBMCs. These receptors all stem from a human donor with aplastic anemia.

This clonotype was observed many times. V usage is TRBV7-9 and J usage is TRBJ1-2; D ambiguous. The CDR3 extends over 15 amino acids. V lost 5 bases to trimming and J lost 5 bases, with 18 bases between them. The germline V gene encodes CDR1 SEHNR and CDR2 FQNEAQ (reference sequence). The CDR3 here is CASSPPEKQVYGYTF. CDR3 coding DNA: TGTGCCAGCAGCCCACCTGAAAAACAAGTATATGGCTACACCTTC.

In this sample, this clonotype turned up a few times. This chain's CDR3 is CASSLTSGSTNEQFF. For the CDR3, the DNA is TGTGCCAGCAGTCTAACTAGCGGGAGTACCAATGAGCAGTTCTTC. The chain carries TRBV6-1 and TRBJ2-1, with 11 bases that match TRBD2. This CDR3 spans 15 amino acids. J lost 6 bases, V lost 5 bases, and 6 bases had no gene match. Germline V gives CDR1 MNHNS, CDR2 SASEGT.

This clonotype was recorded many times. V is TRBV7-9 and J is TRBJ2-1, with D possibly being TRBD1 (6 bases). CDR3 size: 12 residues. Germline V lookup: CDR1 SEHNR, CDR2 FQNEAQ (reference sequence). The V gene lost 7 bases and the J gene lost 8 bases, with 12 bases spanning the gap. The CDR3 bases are TGTGCCAGCAAACGTTCAGGGGATGAGCAGTTCTTC. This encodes CASKRSGDEQFF.

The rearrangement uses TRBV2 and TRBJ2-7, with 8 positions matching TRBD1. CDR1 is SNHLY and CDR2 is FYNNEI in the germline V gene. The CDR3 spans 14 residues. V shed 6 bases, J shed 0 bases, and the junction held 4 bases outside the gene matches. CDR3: CASRDDRGSYEQYF. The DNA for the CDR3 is TGTGCCAGCAGAGACGACAGGGGCTCCTACGAGCAGTACTTC.

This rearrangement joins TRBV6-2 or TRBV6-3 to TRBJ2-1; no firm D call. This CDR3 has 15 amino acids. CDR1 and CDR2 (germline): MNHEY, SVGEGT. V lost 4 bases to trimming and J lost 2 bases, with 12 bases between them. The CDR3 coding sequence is TGTGCCAGCAGTTCCCGGACGAGTCCCTACAATGAGCAGTTCTTC. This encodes CASSSRTSPYNEQFF.

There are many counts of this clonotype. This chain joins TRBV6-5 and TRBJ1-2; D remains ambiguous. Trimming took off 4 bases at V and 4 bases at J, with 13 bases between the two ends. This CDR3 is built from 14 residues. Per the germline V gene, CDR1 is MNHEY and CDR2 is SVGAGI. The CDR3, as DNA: TGTGCCAGCAGTTCCTCCCCAGACGGCTATGGCTACACCTTC. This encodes CASSSSPDGYGYTF.

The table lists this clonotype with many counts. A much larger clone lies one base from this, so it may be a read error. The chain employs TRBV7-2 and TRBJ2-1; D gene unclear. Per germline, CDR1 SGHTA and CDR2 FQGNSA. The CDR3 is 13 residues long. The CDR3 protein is CASSLPTYNERFF. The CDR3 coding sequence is TGTGCCAGCAGCTTACCGACCTACAATGAGCGGTTCTTC.

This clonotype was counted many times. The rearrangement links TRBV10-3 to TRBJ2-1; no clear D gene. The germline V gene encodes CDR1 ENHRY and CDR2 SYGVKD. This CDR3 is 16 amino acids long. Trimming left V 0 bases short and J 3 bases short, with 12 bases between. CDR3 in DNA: TGTGCCATCAGTGAGTCATCCGGCGGAAACTACAATGAGCAGTTCTTC. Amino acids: CAISESSGGNYNEQFF.

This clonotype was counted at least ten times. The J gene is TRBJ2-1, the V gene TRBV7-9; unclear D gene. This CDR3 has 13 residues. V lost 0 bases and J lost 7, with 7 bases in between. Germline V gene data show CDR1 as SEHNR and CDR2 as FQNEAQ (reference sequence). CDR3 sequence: CASSLAGLNEQFF. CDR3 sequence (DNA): TGTGCCAGCAGCTTAGCCGGGTTAAATGAGCAGTTCTTC.

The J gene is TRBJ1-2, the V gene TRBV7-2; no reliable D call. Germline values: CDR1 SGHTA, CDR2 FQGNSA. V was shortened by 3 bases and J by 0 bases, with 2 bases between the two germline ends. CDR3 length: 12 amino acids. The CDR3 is CASSFPNYGYTF. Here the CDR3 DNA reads TGTGCCAGCAGCTTCCCTAACTATGGCTACACCTTC. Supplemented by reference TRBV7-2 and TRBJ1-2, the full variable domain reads GAGVSQSPSNKVTEKGKDVELRCDPISGHTALYWYRQSLGQGLEFLIYFQGNSAPDKSGLPSDRFSAERTGGSVSTLTIQRTQQEDSAVYLCASSFPNYGYTFGSGTRLTVV.

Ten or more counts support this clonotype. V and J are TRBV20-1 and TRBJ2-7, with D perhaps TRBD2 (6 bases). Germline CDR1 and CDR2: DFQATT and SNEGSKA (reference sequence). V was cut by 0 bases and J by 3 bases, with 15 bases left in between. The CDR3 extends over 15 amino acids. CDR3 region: CSARDLVAVLYEQYF. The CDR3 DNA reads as TGCAGTGCTAGAGATCTTGTAGCGGTTCTCTACGAGCAGTACTTC.

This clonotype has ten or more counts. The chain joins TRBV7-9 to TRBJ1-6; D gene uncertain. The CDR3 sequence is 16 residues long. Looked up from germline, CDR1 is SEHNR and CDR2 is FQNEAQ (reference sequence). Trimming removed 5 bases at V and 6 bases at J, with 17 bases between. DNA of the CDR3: TGTGCCAGCAGCCCCCCGGGTGGAGTTATTAATTCACCCCTCCACTTT. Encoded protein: CASSPPGGVINSPLHF.

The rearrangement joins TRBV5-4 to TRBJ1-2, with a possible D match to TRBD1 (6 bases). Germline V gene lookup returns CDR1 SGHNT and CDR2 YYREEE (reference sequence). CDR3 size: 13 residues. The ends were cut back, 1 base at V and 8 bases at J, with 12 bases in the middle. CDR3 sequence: CASSLNREGGYTF. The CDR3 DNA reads TGTGCCAGCAGCTTGAACAGGGAGGGAGGCTACACCTTC.

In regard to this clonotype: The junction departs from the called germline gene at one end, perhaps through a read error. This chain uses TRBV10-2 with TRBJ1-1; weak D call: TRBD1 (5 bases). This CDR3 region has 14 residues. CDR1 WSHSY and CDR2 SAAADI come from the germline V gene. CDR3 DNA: TGCGCCAGCAGCGAGCAGGGATTGAACACTGGAGCTTTCTTT. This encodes CASSEQGLNTGAFF.

Here the CDR3 reads CSVDKGLAGPSTDTQYF. CDR3 nucleotides: TGCAGCGTTGATAAGGGGCTAGCGGGACCTAGCACAGATACGCAGTATTTT. The rearrangement joins TRBV29-1 to TRBJ2-3, with 9 nucleotides matching TRBD2. Germline V gene sequence: CDR1 SQVTM, CDR2 ANQGSEA. The CDR3 length is 17 residues. The junction had 10 bases not matched to a gene; V was cut back by 3 bases and J by 0 bases.

The CDR3 sequence is CATSEFYGETQYF. CDR3 coding DNA: TGTGCCACCAGTGAATTCTATGGCGAGACCCAGTACTTC. This chain uses TRBV24-1 with TRBJ2-5, with D hard to call. The CDR3 contains 13 residues. Trimming pared 4 bases from V and 5 bases from J, leaving 10 bases between. In germline, CDR1 is KGHDR, CDR2 SFDVKD.

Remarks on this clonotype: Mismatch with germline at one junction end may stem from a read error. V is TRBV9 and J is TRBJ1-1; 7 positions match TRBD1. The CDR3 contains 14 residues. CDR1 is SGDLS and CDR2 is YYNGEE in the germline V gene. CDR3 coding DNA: TGCGCCAGCAGCCGAGACAGGGCGAACACTGAAGCTTTCTTT. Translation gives CASSRDRANTEAFF. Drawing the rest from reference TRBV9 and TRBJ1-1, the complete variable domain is DSGVTQTPKHLITATGQRVTLRCSPRSGDLSVYWYQQSLDQGLQFLIQYYNGEERAKGNILERFSAQQFPDLHSELNLSSLELGDSALYFCASSRDRANTEAFFGQGTRLTVV.

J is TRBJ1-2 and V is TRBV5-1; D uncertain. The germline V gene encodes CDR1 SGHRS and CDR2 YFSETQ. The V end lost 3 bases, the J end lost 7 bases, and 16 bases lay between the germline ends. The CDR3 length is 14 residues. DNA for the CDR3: TGCGCCAGCAGCTCCGGACGGGAGAATCTTGGCTACACCTTC. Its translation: CASSSGRENLGYTF.